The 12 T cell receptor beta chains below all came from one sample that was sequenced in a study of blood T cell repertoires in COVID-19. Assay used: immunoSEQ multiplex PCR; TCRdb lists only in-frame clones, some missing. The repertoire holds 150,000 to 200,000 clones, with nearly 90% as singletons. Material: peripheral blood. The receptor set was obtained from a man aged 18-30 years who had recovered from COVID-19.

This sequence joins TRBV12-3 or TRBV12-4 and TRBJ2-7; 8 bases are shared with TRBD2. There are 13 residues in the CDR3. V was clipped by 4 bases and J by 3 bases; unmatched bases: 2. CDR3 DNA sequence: TGTGCCAGCAGTTCGAGCGGGAGCTACGAGCAGTACTTC. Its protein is CASSSSGSYEQYF.

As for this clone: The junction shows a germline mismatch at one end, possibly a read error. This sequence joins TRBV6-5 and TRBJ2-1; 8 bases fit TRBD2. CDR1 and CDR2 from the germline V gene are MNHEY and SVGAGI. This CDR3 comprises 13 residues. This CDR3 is CASRREREGETIF. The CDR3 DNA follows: TGTGCCAGCAGGAGGGAACGGGAGGGAGAAACGATCTTC.

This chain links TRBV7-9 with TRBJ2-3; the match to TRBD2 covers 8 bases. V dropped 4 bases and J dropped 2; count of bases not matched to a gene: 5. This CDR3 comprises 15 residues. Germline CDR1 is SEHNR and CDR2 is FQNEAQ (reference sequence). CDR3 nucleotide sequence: TGTGCCAGCAGCTATGGACTAGCCCTCACAGATACGCAGTATTTT. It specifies CASSYGLALTDTQYF.

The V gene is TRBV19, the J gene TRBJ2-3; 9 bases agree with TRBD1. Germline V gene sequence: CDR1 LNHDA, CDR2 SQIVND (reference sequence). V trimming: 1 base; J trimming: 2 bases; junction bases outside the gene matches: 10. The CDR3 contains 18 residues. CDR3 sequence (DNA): TGTGCCAGTAGTATAGTGTTTATGGGGACAGGGAACACAGATACGCAGTATTTT. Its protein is CASSIVFMGTGNTDTQYF.

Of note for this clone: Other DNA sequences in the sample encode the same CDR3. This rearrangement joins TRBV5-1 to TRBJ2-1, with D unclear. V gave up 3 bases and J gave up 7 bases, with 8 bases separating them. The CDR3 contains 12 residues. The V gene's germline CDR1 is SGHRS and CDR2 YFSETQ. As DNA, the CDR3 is TGCGCCAGCAGCTCTACGGGTAATGAGCAGTTCTTC. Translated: CASSSTGNEQFF. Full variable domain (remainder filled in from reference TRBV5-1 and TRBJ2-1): KAGVTQTPRYLIKTRGQQVTLSCSPISGHRSVSWYQQTPGQGLQFLFEYFSETQRNKGNFPGRFSGRQFSNSRSEMNVSTLELGDSALYLCASSSTGNEQFFGPGTRLTVL.

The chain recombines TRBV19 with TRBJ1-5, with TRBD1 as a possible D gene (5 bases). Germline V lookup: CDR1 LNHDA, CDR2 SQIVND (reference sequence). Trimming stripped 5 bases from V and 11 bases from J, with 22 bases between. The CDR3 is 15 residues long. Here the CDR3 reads CASSPLPDNQRAQHF. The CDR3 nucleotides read TGTGCCAGTAGTCCACTCCCGGACAACCAAAGGGCCCAGCATTTT.

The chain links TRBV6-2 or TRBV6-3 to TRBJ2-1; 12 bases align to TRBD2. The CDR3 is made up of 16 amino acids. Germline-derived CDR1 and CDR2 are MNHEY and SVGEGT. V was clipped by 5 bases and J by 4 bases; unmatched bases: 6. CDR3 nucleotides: TGTGCCAGCAGTAGACTAGCGGGAGAAACGTACAATGAGCAGTTCTTC. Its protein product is CASSRLAGETYNEQFF.

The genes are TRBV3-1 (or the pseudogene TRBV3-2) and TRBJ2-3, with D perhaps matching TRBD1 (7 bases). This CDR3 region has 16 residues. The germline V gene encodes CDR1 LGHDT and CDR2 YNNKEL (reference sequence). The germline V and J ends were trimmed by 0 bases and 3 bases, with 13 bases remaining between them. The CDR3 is CASSQETGAGTDTQYF. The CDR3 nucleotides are TGTGCCAGCAGCCAAGAAACAGGGGCGGGAACAGATACGCAGTATTTT.

CDR3 bases: TGTGCCAGCAGTCCCCGGGGGGTAAGGTACCAAGAGACCCAGTACTTC. Its translation: CASSPRGVRYQETQYF. The V call is TRBV27, the J call TRBJ2-5, with 7 bases matching TRBD2. CDR3 length equals 16 residues. Germline lookup yields CDR1 MNHEY and CDR2 SMNVEV (reference sequence). The V and J ends lost 5 bases and 0 bases, in that order; junction bases with no gene match: 9.

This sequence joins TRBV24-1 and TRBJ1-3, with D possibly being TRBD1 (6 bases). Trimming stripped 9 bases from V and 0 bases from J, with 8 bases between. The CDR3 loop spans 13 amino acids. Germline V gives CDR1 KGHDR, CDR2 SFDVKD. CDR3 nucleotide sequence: TGTGCCACCCAGGGGCGCTCTGGAAACACCATATATTTT. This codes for CATQGRSGNTIYF.

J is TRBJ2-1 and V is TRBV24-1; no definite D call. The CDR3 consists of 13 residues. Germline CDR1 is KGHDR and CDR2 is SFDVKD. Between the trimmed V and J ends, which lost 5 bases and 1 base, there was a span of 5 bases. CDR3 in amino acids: CATSGVSYNEQFF. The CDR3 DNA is TGTGCCACCAGTGGAGTGTCCTACAATGAGCAGTTCTTC.

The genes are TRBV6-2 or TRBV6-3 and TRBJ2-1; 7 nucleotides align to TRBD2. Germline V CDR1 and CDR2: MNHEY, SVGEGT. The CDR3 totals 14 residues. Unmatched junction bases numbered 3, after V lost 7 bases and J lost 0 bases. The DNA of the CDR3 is TGTGCCAGCATCCCTAGCGGCTCCTACAATGAGCAGTTCTTC. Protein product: CASIPSGSYNEQFF.